This entry lists 28 T cell receptor beta chains sequenced from one sample in a study of T cell responses to AZD1222 COVID-19 vaccine. TCRdb's table, derived via immunoSEQ multiplex PCR, lists solely in-frame clones and lacks some. The sample comprises about 97,000 clones, approximately 90% of which are singletons, and roughly 3% rests with the top ten. The sequenced sample was peripheral blood, obtained on day 0 of AZD1222 vaccination. These receptors were collected from an adult in good health.

CDR3 nucleotide sequence: TGTGCCAGCAGGACCGGGACAGCTAACTATGGCTACACCTTC. It specifies CASRTGTANYGYTF. This sequence joins TRBV2 and TRBJ1-2; 7 bases are shared with TRBD1. The CDR3 sequence is 14 residues long. After removal of 6 bases from V and 0 bases from J, the junction contained 4 bases not matched to a gene. From germline, CDR1 is SNHLY and CDR2 FYNNEI.

The genes are TRBV9 and TRBJ2-5, with D unclear. Germline values: CDR1 SGDLS, CDR2 YYNGEE. V lost 1 base, J lost 1 base, and 5 bases lay in between. The length of the CDR3 is 13 residues. CDR3 coding DNA: TGTGCCAGCAGCGTAAACAGCCAAGAGACCCAGTACTTC. Encoded protein: CASSVNSQETQYF.

This clone was counted only a few times. This chain joins TRBV9 and TRBJ2-7; D is perhaps TRBD1 (5 bases). Trimming pared 5 bases from V and 1 base from J, leaving 7 bases between. The length of the CDR3 is 12 residues. Germline-derived CDR1 and CDR2 are SGDLS and YYNGEE. CDR3 in amino acids: CASRTVSYEQYF. CDR3 DNA sequence: TGTGCCAGCAGGACAGTTTCCTACGAGCAGTACTTC.

This clone was observed a single time. The J gene is TRBJ1-2, the V gene TRBV29-1; 8 nucleotides line up with TRBD1. CDR3 size: 12 residues. V was pared by 6 bases and J by 3 bases, with 3 bases of the junction left unmatched. From germline, CDR1 is SQVTM and CDR2 ANQGSEA. As DNA, the CDR3 is TGCAGCGTCACGGACAGGGACTATGGCTACACCTTC. Translated: CSVTDRDYGYTF.

The V and J genes are TRBV18 and TRBJ2-5, with 7 bases lining up with TRBD1. From germline, CDR1 is KGHSH and CDR2 LQKENI. The trim removed 3 bases at V and 5 bases at J, leaving 6 bases unmatched. This CDR3 is 14 amino acids long. The CDR3 nucleotides are TGTGCCAGCTCACCGACAGGGCCGCGGGAGACCCAGTACTTC. It translates to CASSPTGPRETQYF.

This clone was counted only a few times. For the CDR3, the DNA is TGCGCCAGCATAGACGGAGCGGGGGGGACCTACGAGCAGTACTTC. It is translated as CASIDGAGGTYEQYF. The rearrangement joins TRBV10-2 to TRBJ2-7; TRBD2 agrees at 10 bases. The germline gives CDR1 WSHSY, CDR2 SAAADI. Trimming at V came to 7 bases and at J to 2 bases, leaving 8 bases not matched to a gene. CDR3 length: 15 residues.

The chain recombines TRBV19 with TRBJ2-7; maybe TRBD1 (6 bases). Germline CDR1 is LNHDA and CDR2 is SQIVND (reference sequence). V lost 3 bases to trimming and J lost 5 bases, with 8 bases between them. There are 12 residues in the CDR3. The CDR3 sequence is CASSMYRDEQYF. The CDR3 DNA follows: TGTGCCAGTAGTATGTACAGGGACGAGCAGTACTTC. Together with reference TRBV19 and TRBJ2-7, the CDR3 gives the full variable domain: DGGITQSPKYLFRKEGQNVTLSCEQNLNHDAMYWYRQDPGQGLRLIYYSQIVNDFQKGDIAEGYSVSREKKESFPLTVTSAQKNPTAFYLCASSMYRDEQYFGPGTRLTVT.

The chain is built from TRBV5-4 and TRBJ1-4; tentatively, D is TRBD1 (6 bases). Trimming left V 1 base short and J 8 bases short, with 12 bases between. The germline gives CDR1 SGHNT, CDR2 YYREEE (reference sequence). The CDR3 extends over 14 amino acids. The CDR3 DNA reads as TGTGCCAGCAGCTTGAGCGCAGGGGAAGAAAAACTGTTTTTT. Its protein product is CASSLSAGEEKLFF.

The V gene is TRBV6-5, the J gene TRBJ1-4, with 8 positions matching TRBD1. V trimming: 0 bases; J trimming: 5 bases; junction bases outside the gene matches: 2. The CDR3 totals 15 residues. Germline assignment: CDR1 MNHEY and CDR2 SVGAGI. The CDR3, as DNA: TGTGCCAGCAGTTACTCGAGGACAGGGAATGAAAAACTGTTTTTT. The encoded protein is CASSYSRTGNEKLFF.

The chain has TRBV2 and TRBJ2-7; tentatively, D is TRBD2 (5 bases). The CDR3 totals 14 residues. The germline V gene encodes CDR1 SNHLY and CDR2 FYNNEI. V was pared by 4 bases and J by 0 bases, with 10 bases between. CDR3 sequence (DNA): TGTGCCAGCAGTGCGGACTGGAGCTCCTACGAGCAGTACTTC. Its protein product is CASSADWSSYEQYF.

This clone appeared once. The DNA of the CDR3 is TGTGCCAGCAGTGGCTCCGGCCCGGTAAAATTCTACGAGCAGTACTTC. It yields the protein CASSGSGPVKFYEQYF. This chain joins TRBV28 and TRBJ2-7, with unresolved D. Per germline, CDR1 MDHEN and CDR2 SYDVKM. This CDR3 comprises 16 residues. Trimming removed 5 bases at V and 3 bases at J, with 20 bases between.

CDR3 sequence (DNA): TGTGCCAGCAGTTCTCCCCGGGACGGTAACACTGAAGCTTTCTTT. It specifies CASSSPRDGNTEAFF. The chain employs TRBV28 and TRBJ1-1, with D maybe TRBD1 (5 bases). Germline V CDR1 and CDR2: MDHEN, SYDVKM. V gave up 4 bases and J gave up 2 bases, with 14 bases separating them. This CDR3 spans 15 amino acids.

This chain connects TRBV5-1 to TRBJ2-7, with D possibly TRBD2 on 5 matching bases. V shed 3 bases and J shed 1 base, with 11 bases lying between them. The CDR3 loop spans 14 amino acids. Germline lookup yields CDR1 SGHRS and CDR2 YFSETQ. This chain's CDR3 is CASSSRGGSYEQYF. DNA for the CDR3: TGCGCCAGCAGCTCCCGTGGCGGGTCCTACGAGCAGTACTTC.

This chain connects TRBV7-3 to TRBJ1-2; D is perhaps TRBD1 (6 bases). Germline loops: CDR1 SGHTA, CDR2 FQGTGA. The CDR3 is made up of 17 amino acids. V was shortened by 5 bases and J by 2 bases, with 21 bases between the two germline ends. The CDR3 spells CASSPSGGVQGNYGYTF. DNA for the CDR3: TGTGCCAGCAGCCCAAGCGGGGGCGTCCAGGGCAACTATGGCTACACCTTC.

The genes are TRBV24-1 and TRBJ2-5; 9 bases map to TRBD2. The CDR3 length is 16 residues. V lost 0 bases and J lost 5; bases outside the gene matches: 6. Germline V gene data show CDR1 as KGHDR and CDR2 as SFDVKD. The CDR3: CATSDLPRGGAETQYF. Here the CDR3 DNA reads TGTGCCACCAGTGATTTGCCACGCGGGGGGGCTGAGACCCAGTACTTC.

The sample holds many counts of this clone. The chain uses TRBV14 and TRBJ2-7; D tentatively fits TRBD1 or TRBD2 (5 bases each). Germline lookup yields CDR1 SGHDN and CDR2 FVKESK. The V end lost 4 bases, the J end lost 5 bases, and 9 bases lay between the germline ends. The CDR3 covers 12 residues. The CDR3 coding sequence is TGTGCCAGCAGCCGGAGAGGGGACGAGCAGTACTTC. Translation gives CASSRRGDEQYF.

V and J are TRBV3-1 (or the pseudogene TRBV3-2) and TRBJ2-5, with 7 bases aligning to TRBD2. CDR3 size: 16 residues. The ends lost 4 bases at V and 5 bases at J; junction bases unmatched: 13. CDR1 is LGHDT, CDR2 YNNKEL, per germline (reference sequence). CDR3 nucleotide sequence: TGTGCCAGCAGCCTACCCCGAGGGAGGGACTGGGAGACCCAGTACTTC. Amino acid sequence: CASSLPRGRDWETQYF.

This rearrangement joins TRBV18 to TRBJ1-1; 7 nucleotides match TRBD1. This CDR3 has 13 residues. J gave up 4 bases and V 8 bases, and 7 bases lay outside the gene matches. Germline loops: CDR1 KGHSH, CDR2 LQKENI. The CDR3 DNA sequence: TGTGCCAGCCGGACGACAGGGACCACTGAAGCTTTCTTT. As protein: CASRTTGTTEAFF. Full variable domain (remainder filled in from reference TRBV18 and TRBJ1-1): NAGVMQNPRHLVRRRGQEARLRCSPMKGHSHVYWYRQLPEEGLKFMVYLQKENIIDESGMPKERFSAEFPKEGPSILRIQQVVRGDSAAYFCASRTTGTTEAFFGQGTRLTVV.

V is TRBV18 and J is TRBJ1-5; D gene uncertain. Germline V gives CDR1 KGHSH, CDR2 LQKENI. The V gene lost 4 bases and the J gene lost 3 bases, with 7 bases spanning the gap. The CDR3 consists of 13 residues. As DNA, the CDR3 is TGTGCCAGCTCACTGCAGAACAATCAGCCCCAGCATTTT. Translation gives CASSLQNNQPQHF.

This clone was recorded a few times. The chain employs TRBV5-5 and TRBJ1-4; D is unresolved. V shed 2 bases and J shed 1 base, with 12 bases lying between them. The CDR3 spans 16 residues. Germline CDR1 and CDR2: SGHKS and YYEKEE (reference sequence). In DNA, the CDR3 is TGTGCCAGCAGCTTTGGCAGAGTTGAAACTAATGAAAAACTGTTTTTT. Its translation is CASSFGRVETNEKLFF.

This clone occurred once. V is TRBV5-1 and J is TRBJ2-5, with D possibly TRBD2 on 6 matching bases. The ends were cut back, 1 base at V and 5 bases at J, with 15 bases in the middle. The CDR3 totals 15 residues. Germline-derived CDR1 and CDR2 are SGHRS and YFSETQ. The CDR3 DNA is TGCGCCAGCAGCTTGCGCGGAGGAGGGGTGGAGACCCAGTACTTC. This translates into CASSLRGGGVETQYF.

This chain uses TRBV19 with TRBJ1-6; D perhaps matches TRBD1 (5 bases). Germline CDR1 and CDR2: LNHDA and SQIVND (reference sequence). The CDR3 contains 16 residues. V was trimmed by 8 bases and J by 5 bases, leaving 19 bases between them. CDR3 nucleotide sequence: TGTGCCAGTTGCCCCAGTCGACAGCTAAATAATTCACCCCTCCACTTT. Translating gives CASCPSRQLNNSPLHF.

The genes are TRBV7-2 and TRBJ2-7, with D perhaps matching TRBD1 or TRBD2 (5 bases each). Trimming took 5 bases from V and 8 from J, leaving 16 bases between them. There are 13 residues in the CDR3. CDR1 and CDR2 from the germline V gene are SGHTA and FQGNSA. CDR3 in DNA: TGTGCCAGCAGCCGGGACGTTCTTTATCAGCAGTACTTC. Protein product: CASSRDVLYQQYF.

V usage is TRBV7-2 and J usage is TRBJ1-1, with D unclear. This CDR3 comprises 14 residues. Germline assignment: CDR1 SGHTA and CDR2 FQGNSA. The V end lost 1 base, the J end lost 1 base, and 7 bases lay between the germline ends. The CDR3 sequence is CASSLDFTNTEAFF. The CDR3 DNA is TGTGCCAGCAGCTTAGATTTCACGAACACTGAAGCTTTCTTT.

This chain links TRBV18 with TRBJ1-1; D not certain. The CDR3 has 13 residues. CDR1 KGHSH and CDR2 LQKENI come from the germline V gene. Trimming took 2 bases from V and 6 from J, leaving 10 bases between them. CDR3 sequence (DNA): TGTGCCAGCTCACCAGATGGCAGAGCTGAAGCTTTCTTT. Residues: CASSPDGRAEAFF.

V and J are TRBV6-5 and TRBJ2-7; D ambiguous. The CDR3 sequence is 14 residues long. Germline lookup yields CDR1 MNHEY and CDR2 SVGAGI. The V gene lost 6 bases and the J gene lost 0 bases, with 12 bases spanning the gap. CDR3 sequence reads: CASSYSGRSYEQYF. CDR3 DNA: TGTGCCAGCAGCTACAGTGGTCGCTCCTACGAGCAGTACTTC.

In regard to this clone: Other nucleotide sequences from this sample produce the same CDR3. The chain is built from TRBV4-1 and TRBJ1-5; D ambiguous. From germline, CDR1 is MGHRA and CDR2 YSYEKL. The CDR3 runs to 13 residues. V was trimmed by 0 bases and J by 6 bases, leaving 6 bases between them. The CDR3 nucleotides are TGCGCCAGCAGCCAAGATCTGTCTCAGCCCCAGCATTTT. It is translated as CASSQDLSQPQHF.

There are a few counts of this clone. The chain joins TRBV19 to TRBJ2-7; the D is unclear. The germline V gene has CDR1 LNHDA and CDR2 SQIVND (reference sequence). V dropped 4 bases and J dropped 3 bases, with 7 bases sitting between them. This CDR3 has 12 amino acids. The CDR3 here is CASSTNFYEQYF. The CDR3 DNA is TGTGCCAGTAGTACAAATTTCTACGAGCAGTACTTC.